This T cell receptor beta chain was sequenced for a study of cytomegalovirus exposure and HLA in healthy donors. Findings and limits, study-wide: The authors listed 150 to 200 TCR beta chains as cytomegalovirus-associated.

PCR amplification relied on 60 Vbeta primers (plus 13 Jbeta primers). Measured with immunoSEQ multiplex PCR; TCRdb has only the in-frame clones, and not every one. The sample gives over 55,000 clones, roughly 78% of which show up once; more than 4% is in the top ten. A note on this clone: As yet, its antigen is unknown.

This TCR derives from a woman aged 25 to 39 in good health and CMV-seronegative. Material: PBMCs.

CDR3 sequence: CASKRGLGQPQHF. DNA for the CDR3: TGTGCCAGCAAACGAGGGCTCGGTCAGCCCCAGCATTTT. This chain connects TRBV27 to TRBJ1-5, with D hard to call. The V gene's germline CDR1 is MNHEY and CDR2 SMNVEV (reference sequence). This CDR3 spans 13 amino acids. Trimming shortened V by 7 bases and J by 6 bases, and 13 bases separated the two germline ends.